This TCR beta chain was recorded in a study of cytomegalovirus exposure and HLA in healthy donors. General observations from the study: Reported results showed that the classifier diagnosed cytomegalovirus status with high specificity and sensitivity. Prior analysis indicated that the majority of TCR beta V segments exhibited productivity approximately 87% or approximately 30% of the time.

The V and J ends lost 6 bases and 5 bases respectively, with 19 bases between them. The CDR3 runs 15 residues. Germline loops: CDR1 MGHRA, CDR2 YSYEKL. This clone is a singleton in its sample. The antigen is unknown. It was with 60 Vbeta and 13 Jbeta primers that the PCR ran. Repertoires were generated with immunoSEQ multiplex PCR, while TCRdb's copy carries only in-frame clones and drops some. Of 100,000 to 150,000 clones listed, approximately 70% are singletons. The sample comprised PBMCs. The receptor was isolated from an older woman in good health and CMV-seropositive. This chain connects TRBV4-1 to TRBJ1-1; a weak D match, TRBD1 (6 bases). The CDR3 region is CASRNRALVETEAFF. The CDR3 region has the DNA TGCGCCAGCAGGAACAGGGCTTTGGTAGAAACTGAAGCTTTCTTT.